The 2 T cell receptor beta chains below come from one sample, sequenced in a study of cytomegalovirus exposure and HLA in healthy donors (TCRdb year 2017). Preparation of the library involved the immunoSEQ multiplex PCR assay. In its TCRdb copy, this immuneACCESS table keeps in-frame sequences only and misses some clones. Where compared with another copy, unresolved V genes explain less than half of these, and the others have no known cause. The sample data list about 95,000 clones, and 85% of these were observed just once. Together, the top ten hold roughly 20% of the sample. The sample taken for sequencing was PBMCs. These TCRs come from a man aged 18 to 30 in good health and CMV-seropositive.

This clone was recorded only once. The chain employs TRBV11-3 and TRBJ2-1; the match to TRBD2 covers 8 bases. The germline CDR1 and CDR2 sequences are SGHNT and YENEEA. CDR3 length equals 16 residues. V trimming: 3 bases; J trimming: 6 bases; junction bases outside the gene matches: 10. CDR3 protein: CASSFLAGGYGNEQFF. CDR3 in DNA: TGTGCCAGCAGCTTCTTGGCGGGAGGTTACGGCAATGAGCAGTTCTTC.

In regard to this clone: In the same sample, other DNA sequences code for this CDR3. The J gene is TRBJ2-7, the V gene TRBV4-1, with TRBD2 identical over 12 bases. J gave up 4 bases and V 1 base, and 2 bases lay outside the gene matches. CDR1 is MGHRA and CDR2 is YSYEKL in the germline V gene. This CDR3 region has 15 residues. CDR3 nucleotides: TGCGCCAGCAGCCAAGGGACTAGCGGGACTTACGAGCAGTACTTC. Its translation is CASSQGTSGTYEQYF.